This T cell receptor beta chain was obtained from a study of immune evolution from preneoplasia to lung adenocarcinoma. Overall study results and limits: Top clone frequencies peaked in normal lung, apparently declining through invasive adenocarcinoma. T cell clonality was higher in KRAS-mutant than EGFR-mutant or wild-type nodules.

The table came from immunoSEQ multiplex PCR; TCRdb's copy has only in-frame clones and leaves some out. The sample includes around 6,200 clones, more than 60% of them seen just once. In the case of this clone: Its antigen is as yet unknown.

Two lung cancer pathologists independently confirmed each histologic diagnosis. This receptor was obtained from a person between 50 and 70 years old with lung adenocarcinoma. Sequenced: FFPE minimally invasive lung adenocarcinoma tissue.

CDR3 sequence (DNA): TGTGCCAGCTCACCAGGACAGGGGACGGACATTCAGTACTTC. This translates into CASSPGQGTDIQYF. V is TRBV18 and J is TRBJ2-4; TRBD1 agrees at 9 bases. V was pared by 2 bases and J by 8 bases, with 4 bases of the junction left unmatched. Per the germline V gene, CDR1 is KGHSH and CDR2 is LQKENI. The CDR3 length is 14 residues. The whole variable domain, filled in from reference TRBV18 and TRBJ2-4, reads NAGVMQNPRHLVRRRGQEARLRCSPMKGHSHVYWYRQLPEEGLKFMVYLQKENIIDESGMPKERFSAEFPKEGPSILRIQQVVRGDSAAYFCASSPGQGTDIQYFGAGTRLSVL.